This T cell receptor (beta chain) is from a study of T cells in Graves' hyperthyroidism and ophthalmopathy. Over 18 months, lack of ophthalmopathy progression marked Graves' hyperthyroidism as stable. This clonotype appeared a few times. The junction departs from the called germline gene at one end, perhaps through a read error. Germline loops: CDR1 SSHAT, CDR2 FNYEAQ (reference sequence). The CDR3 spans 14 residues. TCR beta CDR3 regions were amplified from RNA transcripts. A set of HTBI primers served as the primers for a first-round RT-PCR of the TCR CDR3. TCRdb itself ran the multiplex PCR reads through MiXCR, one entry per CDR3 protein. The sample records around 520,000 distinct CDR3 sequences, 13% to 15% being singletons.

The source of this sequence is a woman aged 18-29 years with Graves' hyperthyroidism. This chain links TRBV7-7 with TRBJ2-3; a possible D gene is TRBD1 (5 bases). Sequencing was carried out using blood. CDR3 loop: CASSLGRAGDTQYF. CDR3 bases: TGTGCTAGCAGCTTGGGGCGCGCCGGAGATACGCAGTATTTT.